These 2 T cell receptor beta chains came from one sample sequenced in a study of T cell changes during pregnancy in multiple sclerosis. Using immunoSEQ multiplex PCR, the repertoire was profiled, and TCRdb retains in-frame clones only, with some absent. This repertoire shows 70,000 to 75,000 clones, over 80% found once; its top ten account for about 2.2%. The sample here was peripheral blood, taken before pregnancy. The receptors originated from a female donor with multiple sclerosis, enrolled in a pregnancy study.

The chain links TRBV2 to TRBJ1-5, with 9 nucleotides matching TRBD1. This CDR3 has 15 residues. Germline values: CDR1 SNHLY, CDR2 FYNNEI. With V trimmed by 5 bases and J by 4 bases, 6 bases remained unmatched. CDR3 sequence reads: CASSQQGARNQPQHF. The CDR3 DNA follows: TGTGCCAGCAGTCAACAGGGGGCCCGGAATCAGCCCCAGCATTTT.

The chain carries TRBV5-1 and TRBJ1-6; TRBD1 agrees at 7 bases. Losses at the gene ends were 5 bases for V and 14 bases for J; bases not matched to a gene: 13. CDR1 and CDR2 from the germline V gene are SGHRS and YFSETQ. The CDR3 has 14 amino acids. The CDR3 protein is CASRSDRDGQALHF. CDR3 sequence (DNA): TGCGCCAGCAGATCCGACAGGGACGGTCAGGCCCTCCACTTT.